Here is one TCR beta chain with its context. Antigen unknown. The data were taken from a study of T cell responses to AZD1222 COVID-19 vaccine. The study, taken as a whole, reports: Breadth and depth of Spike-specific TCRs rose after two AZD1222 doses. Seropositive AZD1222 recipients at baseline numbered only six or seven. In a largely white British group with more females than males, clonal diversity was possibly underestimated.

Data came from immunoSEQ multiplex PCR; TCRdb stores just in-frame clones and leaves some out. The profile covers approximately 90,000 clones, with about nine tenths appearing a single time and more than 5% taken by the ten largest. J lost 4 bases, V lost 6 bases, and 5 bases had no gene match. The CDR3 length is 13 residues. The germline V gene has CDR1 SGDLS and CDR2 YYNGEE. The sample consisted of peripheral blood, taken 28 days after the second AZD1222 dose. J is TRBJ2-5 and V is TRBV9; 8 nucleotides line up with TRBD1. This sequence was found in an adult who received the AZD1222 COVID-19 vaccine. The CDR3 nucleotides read TGTGCCAGCAACATACAGGGGGGAGAGACCCAGTACTTC. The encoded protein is CASNIQGGETQYF.